This is a list of T cell receptor beta chains from one sample in a study of CD8+ T cells in alopecia areata. TCRdb's table, derived via immunoSEQ multiplex PCR, lists solely in-frame clones and lacks some. Among some 170,000 clones listed, just under 60% were seen once. Sequencing used CD4+ T cells sorted from blood, obtained at week 0. The receptors shown here come from a human donor with alopecia areata. Each CDR3 is given without its conserved first and last residue. A D gene is named only where the DNA matches it firmly.

j_gene,d_gene,v_gene,CDR3aa
TRBJ2-5,-,TRBV7-9,ASSPPGQRGGTQY
TRBJ2-7,-,TRBV9,ASSVHTGPYEQY
TRBJ1-2,-,TRBV7-9,ASRAGYGYT
TRBJ2-7,TRBD2,TRBV5-1,ASGASGGEQY
TRBJ2-7,-,TRBV29-1,SGGGSASVEQY
TRBJ1-1,-,TRBV5-6,ASSDGGFAEAF
TRBJ2-3,TRBD2,TRBV4-1,ASSQRQAGGDTQY
TRBJ1-4,TRBD1,TRBV6-1,ASRHPGGKDEKLF
TRBJ1-1,-,TRBV7-9,ASSLGVGTEAF
TRBJ1-6,TRBD1,TRBV2,ASSEGGQGVH
TRBJ1-2,-,TRBV29-1,SAYLANYGYT
TRBJ1-5,-,TRBV6-5,ASSYWGADQPQH